The clone carrying this T cell receptor (beta chain) was counted once. What it recognizes is unknown. This sample is part of a study of cytomegalovirus exposure and HLA in healthy donors. Primers included in the PCR were 60 Vbeta and 13 Jbeta primers. Sequencing used immunoSEQ multiplex PCR; TCRdb keeps in-frame clones, though not all of them. The sample records approximately 170,000 clones, under 80% being singletons. Study findings and constraints: Per a later analysis, about 18,000 TCR beta sequences showed association with HLA alleles at 0.05 false discovery rate. The number of N-insertions in an Asian-associated ancestry cluster was reportedly below the roughly 660-donor mean in a later analysis.

The junction had 12 bases not matched to a gene; V was cut back by 7 bases and J by 14 bases. CDR3 length equals 12 residues. From germline, CDR1 is MNHEY and CDR2 SVGAGI. The origin of this receptor is a female donor in good health and CMV-seronegative. The sequenced sample was PBMCs. The chain combines TRBV6-5 with TRBJ1-2, with 8 bases lining up with TRBD1. The CDR3 is CASNYRDRPLTF. CDR3 bases: TGTGCCAGCAACTATCGGGACAGGCCGTTGACCTTC.